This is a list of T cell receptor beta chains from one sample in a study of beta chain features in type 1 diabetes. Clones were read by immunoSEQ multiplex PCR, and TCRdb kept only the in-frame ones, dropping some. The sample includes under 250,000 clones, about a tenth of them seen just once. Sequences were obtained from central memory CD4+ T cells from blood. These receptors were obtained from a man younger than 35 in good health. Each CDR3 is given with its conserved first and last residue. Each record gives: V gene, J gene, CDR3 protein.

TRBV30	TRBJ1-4	CAWSVSEGWGKLFF
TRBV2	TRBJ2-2	CASSAGLVIPGELFF
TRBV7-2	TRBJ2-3	CASSSSWGDGSTDTQYF
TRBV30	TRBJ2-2	CAWRGGRKNTGELFF
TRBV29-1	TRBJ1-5	CSVERGYSNQPQHF
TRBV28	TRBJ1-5	CATSFQPQHF
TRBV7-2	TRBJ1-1	CASSYYTEAFF
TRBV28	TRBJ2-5	CASSLRSGNPGETQYF
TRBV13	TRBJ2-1	CASSPTRIRNEQFF
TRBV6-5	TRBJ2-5	CASSDRGYQETQYF
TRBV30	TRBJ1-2	CAWIGPGYTF
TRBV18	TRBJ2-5	CASSPPVAQETQYF
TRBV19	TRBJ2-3	CASRGLAGGSPDTQYF
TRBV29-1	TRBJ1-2	CSVGSRLSYGYTF
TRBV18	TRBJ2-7	CASSPGSLKYEQYF
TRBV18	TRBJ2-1	CASSPPSGGYNEQFF
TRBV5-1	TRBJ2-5	CASQPGSTQETQYF
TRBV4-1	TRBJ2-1	CASSHPGGNEQFF
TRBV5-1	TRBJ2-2	CASSFQTSEYTGELFF
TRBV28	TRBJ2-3	CASSLRPQGARDTQYF
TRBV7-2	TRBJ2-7	CASSYAPGGYEQYF
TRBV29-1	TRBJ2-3	CSVGGLGGGDTQYF
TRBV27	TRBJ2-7	CASSPRTRGEQYF
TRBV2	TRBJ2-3	CASSGRIPSTDTQYF
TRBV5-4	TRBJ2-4	CASSVMTSGHIQYF
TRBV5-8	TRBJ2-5	CASSSAGTSRETQYF
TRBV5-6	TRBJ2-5	CASSFLQAQETQYF
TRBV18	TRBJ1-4	CASSPTGQSRKLFF
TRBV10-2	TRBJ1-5	CASSEESQPQHF
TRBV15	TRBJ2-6	CATSRDRTSPGANVLTF
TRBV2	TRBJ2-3	CASSDGLAAAPSTDTQYF
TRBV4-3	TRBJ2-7	CASSQVLAGGPDEQYF
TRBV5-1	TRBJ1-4	CASSSGTVNEKLFF
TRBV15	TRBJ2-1	CATSRGLALPDNEQFF
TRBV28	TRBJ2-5	CASSQTSGSGGETQYF
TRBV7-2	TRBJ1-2	CASSLGHPGGGYTF
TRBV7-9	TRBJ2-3	CASSSYRGRSTDTQYF
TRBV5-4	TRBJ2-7	CASSSGLESYEQYF
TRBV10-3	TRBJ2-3	CAMGTDKTSTDTQYF
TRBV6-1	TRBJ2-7	CASRAGTGLGYEQYF
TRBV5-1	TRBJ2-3	CASSLDLSTDTQYF
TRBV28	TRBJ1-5	CASSLRREGQPQHF
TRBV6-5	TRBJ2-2	CASSPIYGELFF
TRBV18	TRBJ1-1	CASSPLEGTEAFF
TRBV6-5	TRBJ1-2	CASSYRRDRSWGYTF